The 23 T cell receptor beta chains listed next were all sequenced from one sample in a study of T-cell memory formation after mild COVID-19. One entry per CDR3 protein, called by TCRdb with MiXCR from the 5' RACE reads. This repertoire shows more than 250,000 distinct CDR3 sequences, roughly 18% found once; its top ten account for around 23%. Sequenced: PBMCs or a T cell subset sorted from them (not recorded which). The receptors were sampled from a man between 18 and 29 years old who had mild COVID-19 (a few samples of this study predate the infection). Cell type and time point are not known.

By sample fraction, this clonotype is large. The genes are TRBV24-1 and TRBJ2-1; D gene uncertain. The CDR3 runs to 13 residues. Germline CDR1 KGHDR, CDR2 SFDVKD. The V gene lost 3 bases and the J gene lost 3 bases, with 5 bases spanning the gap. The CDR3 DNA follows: TGTGCCACCAGTGATCGTCTCTACAATGAGCAGTTCTTC. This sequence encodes CATSDRLYNEQFF.

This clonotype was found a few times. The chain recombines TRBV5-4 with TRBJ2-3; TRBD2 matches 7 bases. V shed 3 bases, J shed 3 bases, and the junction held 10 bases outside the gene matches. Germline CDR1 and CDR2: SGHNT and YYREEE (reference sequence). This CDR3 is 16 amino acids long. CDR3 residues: CASSSPAGEGTDTQYF. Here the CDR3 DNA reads TGTGCCAGCAGCTCACCGGCTGGGGAGGGAACAGATACGCAGTATTTT.

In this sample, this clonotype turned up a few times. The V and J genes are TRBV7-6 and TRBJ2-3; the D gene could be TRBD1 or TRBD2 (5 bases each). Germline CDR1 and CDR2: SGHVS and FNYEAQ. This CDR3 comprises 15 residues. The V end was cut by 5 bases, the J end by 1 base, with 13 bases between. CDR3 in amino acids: CASSLGVGGTDTQYF. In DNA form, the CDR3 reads TGTGCCAGCAGCCTGGGCGTGGGGGGCACAGATACGCAGTATTTT.

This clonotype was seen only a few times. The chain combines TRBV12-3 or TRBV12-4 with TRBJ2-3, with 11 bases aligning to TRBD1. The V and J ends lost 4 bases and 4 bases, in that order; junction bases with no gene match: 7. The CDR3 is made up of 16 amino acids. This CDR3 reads CASSSLPGQGADTQYF. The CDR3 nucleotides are TGTGCCAGCAGTTCCTTACCGGGACAGGGGGCAGATACGCAGTATTTT.

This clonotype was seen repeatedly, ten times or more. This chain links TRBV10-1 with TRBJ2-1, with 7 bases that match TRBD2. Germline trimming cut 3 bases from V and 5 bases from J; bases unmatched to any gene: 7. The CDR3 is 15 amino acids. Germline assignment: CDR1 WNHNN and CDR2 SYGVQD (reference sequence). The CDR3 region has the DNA TGCGCCAGCAGTGACCATGGAGGACTAGACAATGAGCAGTTCTTC. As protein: CASSDHGGLDNEQFF.

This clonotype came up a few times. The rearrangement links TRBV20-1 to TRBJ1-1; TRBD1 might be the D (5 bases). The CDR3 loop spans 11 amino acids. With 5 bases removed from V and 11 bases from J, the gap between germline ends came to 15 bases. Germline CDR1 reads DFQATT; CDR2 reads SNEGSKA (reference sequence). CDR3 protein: CSAPTGFGAFF. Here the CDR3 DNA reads TGCAGTGCTCCCACAGGTTTTGGCGCTTTCTTT.

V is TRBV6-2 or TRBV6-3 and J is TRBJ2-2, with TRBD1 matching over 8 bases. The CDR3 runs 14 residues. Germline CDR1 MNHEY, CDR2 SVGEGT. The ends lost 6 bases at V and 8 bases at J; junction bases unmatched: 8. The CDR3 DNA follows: TGTGCCAGCAGCCTCATGAGGACAGGGGGGGAGCTGTTTTTT. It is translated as CASSLMRTGGELFF.

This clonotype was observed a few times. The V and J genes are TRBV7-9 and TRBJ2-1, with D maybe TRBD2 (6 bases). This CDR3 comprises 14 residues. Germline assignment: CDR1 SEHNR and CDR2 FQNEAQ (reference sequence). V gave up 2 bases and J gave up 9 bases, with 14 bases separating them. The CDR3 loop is CASSLLGAGSEQFF. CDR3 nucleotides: TGTGCCAGCAGCTTACTAGGGGCGGGGAGTGAGCAGTTCTTC.

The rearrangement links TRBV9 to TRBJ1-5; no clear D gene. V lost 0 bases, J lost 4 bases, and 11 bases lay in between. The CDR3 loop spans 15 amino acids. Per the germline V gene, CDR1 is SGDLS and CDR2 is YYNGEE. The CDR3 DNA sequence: TGTGCCAGCAGCGTAGCTGGTCAATGGAATCAGCCCCAGCATTTT. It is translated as CASSVAGQWNQPQHF.

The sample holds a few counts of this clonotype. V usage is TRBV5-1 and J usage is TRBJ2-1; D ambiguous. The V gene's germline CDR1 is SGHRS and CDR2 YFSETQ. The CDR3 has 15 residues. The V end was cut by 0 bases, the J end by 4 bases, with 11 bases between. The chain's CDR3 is CASSLAASRYNEQFF. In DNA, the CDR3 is TGCGCCAGCAGCTTGGCGGCTAGTCGGTACAATGAGCAGTTCTTC.

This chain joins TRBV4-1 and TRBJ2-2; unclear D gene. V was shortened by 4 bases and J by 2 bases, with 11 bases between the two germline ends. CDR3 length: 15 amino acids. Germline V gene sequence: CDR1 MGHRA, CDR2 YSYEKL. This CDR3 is CASSPGPHNTGELFF. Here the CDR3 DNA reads TGCGCCAGCAGCCCCGGACCGCATAACACCGGGGAGCTGTTTTTT.

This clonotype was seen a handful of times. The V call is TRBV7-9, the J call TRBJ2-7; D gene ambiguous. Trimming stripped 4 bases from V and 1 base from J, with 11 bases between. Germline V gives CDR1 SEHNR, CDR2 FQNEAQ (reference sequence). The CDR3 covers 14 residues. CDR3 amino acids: CASSSGSRSYEQYF. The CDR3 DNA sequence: TGTGCCAGCAGCTCTGGGTCTAGGTCCTACGAGCAGTACTTC. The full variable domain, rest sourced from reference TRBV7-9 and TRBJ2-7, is DTGVSQNPRHKITKRGQNVTFRCDPISEHNRLYWYRQTLGQGPEFLTYFQNEAQLEKSRLLSDRFSAERPKGSFSTLEIQRTEQGDSAMYLCASSSGSRSYEQYFGPGTRLTVT.

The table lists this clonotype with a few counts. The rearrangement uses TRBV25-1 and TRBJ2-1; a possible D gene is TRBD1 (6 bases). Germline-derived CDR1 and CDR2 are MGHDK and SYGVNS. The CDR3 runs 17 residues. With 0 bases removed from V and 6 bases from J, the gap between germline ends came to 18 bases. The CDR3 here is CASSEYKQGISVNEQFF. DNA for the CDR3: TGTGCCAGCAGTGAATACAAACAGGGCATTAGTGTCAATGAGCAGTTCTTC.

The CDR3 sequence is CASTPLSGQDSYNEQFF. The CDR3 nucleotides are TGTGCCAGTACCCCTCTATCCGGACAAGACTCCTACAATGAGCAGTTCTTC. V usage is TRBV19 and J usage is TRBJ2-1, with a possible D match to TRBD1 (5 bases). The V end was cut by 7 bases, the J end by 0 bases, with 19 bases between. The V gene's germline CDR1 is LNHDA and CDR2 SQIVND (reference sequence). This CDR3 region has 17 residues.

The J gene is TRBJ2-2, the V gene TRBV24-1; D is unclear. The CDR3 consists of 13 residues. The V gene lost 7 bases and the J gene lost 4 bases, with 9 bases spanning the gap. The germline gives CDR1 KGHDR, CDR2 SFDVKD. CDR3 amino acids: CATRGWGTGELFF. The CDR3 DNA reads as TGTGCCACCAGGGGGTGGGGCACCGGGGAGCTGTTTTTT.

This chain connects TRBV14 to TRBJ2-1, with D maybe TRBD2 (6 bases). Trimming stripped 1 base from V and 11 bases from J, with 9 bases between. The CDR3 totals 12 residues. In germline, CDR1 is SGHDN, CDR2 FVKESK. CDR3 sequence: CASSQGREKQFF. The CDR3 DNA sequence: TGTGCCAGCAGCCAAGGCCGGGAGAAGCAGTTCTTC.

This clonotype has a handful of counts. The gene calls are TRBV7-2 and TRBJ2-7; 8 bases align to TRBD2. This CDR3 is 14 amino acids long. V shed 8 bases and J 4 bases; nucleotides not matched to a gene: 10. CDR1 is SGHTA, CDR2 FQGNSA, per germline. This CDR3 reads CASVPASGLYEQYF. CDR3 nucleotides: TGTGCCAGCGTCCCCGCTAGCGGGCTATACGAGCAGTACTTC. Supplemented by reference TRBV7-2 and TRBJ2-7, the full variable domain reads GAGVSQSPSNKVTEKGKDVELRCDPISGHTALYWYRQSLGQGLEFLIYFQGNSAPDKSGLPSDRFSAERTGGSVSTLTIQRTQQEDSAVYLCASVPASGLYEQYFGPGTRLTVT.

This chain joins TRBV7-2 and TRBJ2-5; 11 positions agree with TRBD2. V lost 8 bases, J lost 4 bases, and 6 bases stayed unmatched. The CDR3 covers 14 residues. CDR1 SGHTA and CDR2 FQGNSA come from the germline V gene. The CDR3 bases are TGTGCCAGCGTACGACTAGCGGGGACAGAGACCCAGTACTTC. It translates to CASVRLAGTETQYF.

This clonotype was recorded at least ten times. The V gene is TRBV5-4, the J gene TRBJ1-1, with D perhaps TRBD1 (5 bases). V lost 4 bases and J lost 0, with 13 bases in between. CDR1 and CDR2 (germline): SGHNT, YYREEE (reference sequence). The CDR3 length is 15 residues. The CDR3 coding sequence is TGTGCCAGCAGCCGGGGCCAGGAGTTGAACACTGAAGCTTTCTTT. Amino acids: CASSRGQELNTEAFF.

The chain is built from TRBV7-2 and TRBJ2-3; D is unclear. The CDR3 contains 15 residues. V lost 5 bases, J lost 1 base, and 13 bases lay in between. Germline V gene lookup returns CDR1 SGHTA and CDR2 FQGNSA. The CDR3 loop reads CASSIAWFGTDTQYF. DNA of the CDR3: TGTGCCAGCAGCATCGCGTGGTTCGGCACAGATACGCAGTATTTT.

The DNA of the CDR3 is TGTGCCAGCAGCGACCTCTCCAGTGCCAACTATGGCTACACCTTC. Its translation: CASSDLSSANYGYTF. The chain combines TRBV5-5 with TRBJ1-2; D remains ambiguous. Trimming shortened V by 4 bases and J by 2 bases, and 15 bases separated the two germline ends. The CDR3 loop spans 15 amino acids. Germline CDR1 SGHKS, CDR2 YYEKEE (reference sequence).

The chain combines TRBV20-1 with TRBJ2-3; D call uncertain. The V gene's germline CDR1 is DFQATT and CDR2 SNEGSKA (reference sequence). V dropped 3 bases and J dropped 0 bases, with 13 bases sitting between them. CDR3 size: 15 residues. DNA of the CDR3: TGCAGTGCTAGTGGAAGGACCGCCAGCACAGATACGCAGTATTTT. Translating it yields CSASGRTASTDTQYF.

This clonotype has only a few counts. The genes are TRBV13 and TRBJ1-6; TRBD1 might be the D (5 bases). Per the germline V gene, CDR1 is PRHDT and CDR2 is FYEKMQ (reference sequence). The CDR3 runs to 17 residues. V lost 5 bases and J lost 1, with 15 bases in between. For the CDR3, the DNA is TGTGCCAGCAGCCCAATCGGGGGAAGATCCTATAATTCACCCCTCCACTTT. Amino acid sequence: CASSPIGGRSYNSPLHF.